Presented here are 28 T cell receptor beta chains from one specimen sequenced in a study of Graves' ophthalmopathy and Graves' hyperthyroidism. Researchers took RNA transcripts and amplified TCR beta CDR3 regions from them. RT-PCR was first run with HTBI primers, then multiplex PCR in a second round. TCRdb independently ran MiXCR on the multiplex PCR reads; one entry per CDR3 protein. The sample includes about 620,000 distinct CDR3 sequences, about a fifth seen only once; the top ten take around 7%. Sample: peripheral blood. The receptors were gathered from a woman aged 18-30 years with stable Graves' hyperthyroidism. Some clones in this sample may be carry-over from other donors' samples.

The chain uses TRBV25-1 and TRBJ2-5; 9 bases fit TRBD2. CDR3 length: 18 residues. V trimming: 8 bases; J trimming: 1 base; junction bases outside the gene matches: 17. Germline V CDR1 and CDR2: MGHDK, SYGVNS. The CDR3 is CASHPPGGVAGVQETQYF. CDR3 in DNA: TGTGCCAGCCACCCCCCAGGGGGAGTAGCGGGAGTCCAAGAGACCCAGTACTTC.

The CDR3 DNA follows: TGTGCCAGCAGCCGCGCAGGGGGCGGGTACACTGAAGCTTTCTTT. The encoded protein is CASSRAGGGYTEAFF. The chain joins TRBV7-3 to TRBJ1-1; TRBD1 matches 8 bases. Germline values: CDR1 SGHTA, CDR2 FQGTGA. There are 15 residues in the CDR3. Trimming removed 5 bases from V and 3 bases from J; junction bases left unmatched: 8. The whole variable domain, filled in from reference TRBV7-3 and TRBJ1-1, reads GAGVSQTPSNKVTEKGKYVELRCDPISGHTALYWYRQSLGQGPEFLIYFQGTGAADDSGLPNDRFFAVRPEGSVSTLKIQRTERGDSAVYLCASSRAGGGYTEAFFGQGTRLTVV.

Concerning this clonotype itself: This may arise from a read error, as a much more abundant clone is one base away. The V gene is TRBV2, the J gene TRBJ2-5; 12 nucleotides agree with TRBD2. The trim removed 3 bases at V and 7 bases at J, leaving 12 bases unmatched. The length of the CDR3 is 17 residues. Germline loops: CDR1 SNHLY, CDR2 FYNNEI. The CDR3 spells CASSDMASGGALATQYF. The CDR3 DNA reads as TGTGCCAGCAGTGATATGGCTAGCGGGGGGGCCCTGGCGACCCAGTACTTC.

This clonotype was found many times. The rearrangement joins TRBV7-2 to TRBJ2-2, with D uncertain. Trimming removed 3 bases from V and 7 bases from J, with 6 bases in between. Germline CDR1 is SGHTA and CDR2 is FQGNSA. CDR3 size: 12 residues. This CDR3 is CASSFEVGELFF. DNA of the CDR3: TGTGCCAGCAGCTTCGAGGTCGGGGAGCTGTTTTTT.

This clonotype was seen many times. CDR3 DNA sequence: TGTGCCAGCAGTTACCGCAGGGGCCAGCCCCAGCATTTT. This translates into CASSYRRGQPQHF. The V gene is TRBV6-5, the J gene TRBJ1-5, with D possibly being TRBD1 (6 bases). Germline-derived CDR1 and CDR2 are MNHEY and SVGAGI. The V gene lost 2 bases and the J gene lost 7 bases, with 9 bases spanning the gap. This CDR3 is built from 13 residues.

Note on this clonotype: This sequence may be a read error, since a much larger clone differs from it by one base. The gene calls are TRBV20-1 and TRBJ2-5; possible D gene TRBD2, 5 bases. CDR1 is DFQATT and CDR2 is SNEGSKA in the germline V gene (reference sequence). This CDR3 is 11 amino acids long. The CDR3: CSAIARETRYF. The CDR3 DNA follows: TGCAGTGCTATAGCGAGGGAGACCCGGTACTTC.

The CDR3, as DNA: TGTGCCAGCAGCGGACAGGGCGGGAGCACTGAAGCTTTCTTT. Translated: CASSGQGGSTEAFF. This chain joins TRBV12-3 or TRBV12-4 and TRBJ1-1; 8 bases align to TRBD1. The junction had 7 bases not matched to a gene; V was cut back by 6 bases and J by 4 bases. The CDR3 spans 14 residues.

The sample holds many counts of this clonotype. The chain joins TRBV6-5 to TRBJ2-7; the match to TRBD2 covers 8 bases. This CDR3 is 15 amino acids long. The J segment lost 3 bases and the V segment lost 0 bases, leaving 4 bases of the junction unmatched. Germline CDR1 reads MNHEY; CDR2 reads SVGAGI. CDR3 nucleotides: TGTGCCAGCAGTTACTCTCGCGGGACTAGCTACGAGCAGTACTTC. Amino acid sequence: CASSYSRGTSYEQYF.

This clonotype was counted many times. V is TRBV6-5 and J is TRBJ1-1; 10 positions match TRBD1. Germline CDR1 and CDR2: MNHEY and SVGAGI. The CDR3 runs to 16 residues. V shed 4 bases, J shed 5 bases, and the junction held 10 bases outside the gene matches. The CDR3 DNA reads as TGTGCCAGCAGTTCTTACACGACAGGGGGCAGGACTGAAGCTTTCTTT. It translates to CASSSYTTGGRTEAFF.

In its sample, this clonotype was seen many times. J is TRBJ2-7 and V is TRBV9; D uncertain. Germline CDR1 is SGDLS and CDR2 is YYNGEE. The CDR3 is 12 residues long. Deletions cut 4 bases from V and 6 bases from J, with 11 bases between. Written as DNA, the CDR3 is TGTGCCAGCAGCACCTCTAGAGGCGAGCAGTACTTC. As protein: CASSTSRGEQYF.

As for this clonotype: Without the conserved terminal phenylalanine or tryptophan, this CDR3 likely stems from a read error. The DNA is omitted, as the CDR3 cannot be located on it reliably, and the CDR3 follows TCRdb's listing. The CDR3 loop reads CASSLIGQG. The genes are TRBV7-2 and TRBJ2-7; the table's D gene call, TRBD1, was not cross checked with the DNA. CDR1 is SGHTA and CDR2 is FQGNSA in the germline V gene. The CDR3 is made up of 9 amino acids, end residues included.

This clonotype showed up many times. The chain joins TRBV10-3 to TRBJ1-1, with TRBD1 matching 10 bases. J gave up 5 bases and V 5 bases, and 8 bases lay outside the gene matches. CDR1 is ENHRY and CDR2 is SYGVKD in the germline V gene. This CDR3 comprises 15 residues. Here the CDR3 reads CAISMTGGSKTEAFF. DNA of the CDR3: TGTGCCATCAGTATGACAGGGGGCTCAAAAACTGAAGCTTTCTTT.

This clonotype was counted ten times or more. This chain joins TRBV7-2 and TRBJ1-6, with D maybe TRBD1 (6 bases). The V end was cut by 3 bases, the J end by 8 bases, with 14 bases between. There are 15 residues in the CDR3. Per germline, CDR1 SGHTA and CDR2 FQGNSA. The CDR3 region has the DNA TGTGCCAGCAGCTTGTTACAGGGTTCCGATTCACCCCTCCACTTT. Translated, it gives CASSLLQGSDSPLHF.

This clonotype was detected ten times or more. V and J are TRBV6-5 and TRBJ1-1; 9 bases are shared with TRBD1. The V segment lost 4 bases and the J segment 1 base; nucleotides outside the gene matches: 10. Germline values: CDR1 MNHEY, CDR2 SVGAGI. The CDR3 consists of 17 residues. The CDR3 DNA sequence: TGTGCCAGCAGTTCCGGGACAGGGCCTTTAAGGAACACTGAAGCTTTCTTT. Translating gives CASSSGTGPLRNTEAFF.

The J gene is TRBJ2-3, the V gene TRBV12-5, with 7 bases fitting TRBD1. Trimming cost V 2 bases and J 5 bases; bases outside gene matches: 1. CDR3 size: 13 residues. From germline, CDR1 is LGHNT and CDR2 FRNRAP. CDR3 sequence: CASGLTGEDTQYF. CDR3 DNA sequence: TGTGCTAGTGGTTTGACAGGGGAAGATACGCAGTATTTT.

This clonotype has ten or more counts. The rearrangement joins TRBV12-3 or TRBV12-4 to TRBJ2-7; D is unresolved. V was trimmed by 6 bases and J by 7 bases, leaving 13 bases between them. The CDR3 consists of 12 residues. For the CDR3, the DNA is TGTGCCAGCAGGCCTGGGTGGGGTGAGCAGTACTTC. Its protein is CASRPGWGEQYF.

CDR3 amino acids: CASSYSIEGAGNTIYF. In nucleotides, the CDR3 is TGTGCCAGCAGTTACTCGATAGAAGGGGCTGGAAACACCATATATTTT. The rearrangement joins TRBV6-2 or TRBV6-3 to TRBJ1-3; tentative D call: TRBD1 (5 bases). The ends were cut back, 0 bases at V and 2 bases at J, with 11 bases in the middle. CDR1 is MNHEY, CDR2 SVGEGT, per germline. This CDR3 has 16 residues.

V and J are TRBV28 and TRBJ2-2; a weak D match, TRBD1 (6 bases). The CDR3 loop spans 18 amino acids. V lost 5 bases and J 4 bases, leaving 23 bases between the germline ends. Germline CDR1 reads MDHEN; CDR2 reads SYDVKM. CDR3 loop: CASSLGSVGHFPTGELFF. Here the CDR3 DNA reads TGTGCCAGCAGTCTTGGGTCGGTGGGACACTTTCCCACCGGGGAGCTGTTTTTT.

This clonotype appeared many times. The chain combines TRBV19 with TRBJ2-7, with D tentatively TRBD1 (6 bases). The CDR3 loop spans 14 amino acids. The V and J ends lost 8 bases and 2 bases respectively, with 16 bases between them. CDR1 is LNHDA and CDR2 is SQIVND in the germline V gene (reference sequence). CDR3 nucleotides: TGTGCCAGTCGACCGGGACATAGGACCTACGAGCAGTACTTC. Protein: CASRPGHRTYEQYF.

This clonotype was recorded many times. The J gene is TRBJ2-7, the V gene TRBV10-1, with 8 nucleotides matching TRBD1. Trimming at V came to 1 base and at J to 2 bases, leaving 13 bases not matched to a gene. CDR3 length: 18 residues. Germline V gives CDR1 WNHNN, CDR2 SYGVQD (reference sequence). This CDR3 reads CASSEYLPGQGTPYEQYF. The DNA of the CDR3 is TGCGCCAGCAGTGAGTACTTGCCCGGACAGGGCACCCCCTACGAGCAGTACTTC.

This clonotype was seen many times. The gene calls are TRBV6-1 and TRBJ2-5; 9 bases are a match to TRBD2. J gave up 1 base and V 4 bases, and 4 bases lay outside the gene matches. The germline V gene has CDR1 MNHNS and CDR2 SASEGT. This CDR3 region has 15 residues. CDR3 coding DNA: TGTGCCAGCAGTGGTCTAGCGGGACGCCAAGAGACCCAGTACTTC. This gives the protein CASSGLAGRQETQYF.

This sequence joins TRBV12-3 or TRBV12-4 and TRBJ2-7, with D hard to call. The CDR3 spans 13 residues. Trimming shortened V by 8 bases and J by 0 bases, and 11 bases separated the two germline ends. CDR3 bases: TGTGCCAGCTTGACAAGTGACTCCTACGAGCAGTACTTC. The encoded protein is CASLTSDSYEQYF.

This clonotype was picked up many times. This chain uses TRBV6-2 or TRBV6-3 with TRBJ2-7; the D gene could be TRBD1 or TRBD2 (6 bases each). Germline V CDR1 and CDR2: MNHEY, SVGEGT. V was shortened by 10 bases and J by 3 bases, with 22 bases between the two germline ends. The length of the CDR3 is 15 residues. CDR3 amino acids: CAIAGGGTVHYEQYF. The DNA of the CDR3 is TGTGCCATCGCTGGAGGGGGGACCGTTCACTACGAGCAGTACTTC.

This clonotype was observed a handful of times. CDR3: CSGIPRPWYTEAFF. Written as DNA, the CDR3 is TGCAGTGGGATTCCGCGCCCCTGGTACACTGAAGCTTTCTTT. The chain carries TRBV20-1 and TRBJ1-1; D gene ambiguous. This CDR3 is 14 amino acids long. V gave up 7 bases and J gave up 3 bases, with 18 bases separating them. Germline values: CDR1 DFQATT, CDR2 SNEGSKA (reference sequence).

V usage is TRBV30 and J usage is TRBJ1-1, with D perhaps matching TRBD1 (6 bases). This CDR3 contains 14 residues. CDR1 is GTSNPN, CDR2 SVGIG, per germline (reference sequence). V was pared by 7 bases and J by 4 bases, with 19 bases between. The CDR3 protein is CASERLRGSTEAFF. CDR3 bases: TGTGCCTCCGAACGTCTCAGGGGTTCCACTGAAGCTTTCTTT.

CDR3 sequence reads: CASRAHRGSSYEQYF. In DNA form, the CDR3 reads TGTGCCAGCAGGGCTCATAGGGGTTCATCCTACGAGCAGTACTTC. The rearrangement links TRBV6-2 or TRBV6-3 to TRBJ2-7; D is possibly TRBD1 (5 bases). The CDR3 length is 15 residues. Germline CDR1 is MNHEY and CDR2 is SVGEGT. The V end lost 6 bases, the J end lost 1 base, and 16 bases lay between the germline ends.

The chain is built from TRBV6-5 and TRBJ2-7; TRBD1 agrees at 8 bases. Trimming cost V 4 bases and J 2 bases; bases outside gene matches: 10. The CDR3 runs to 16 residues. CDR1 is MNHEY and CDR2 is SVGAGI in the germline V gene. CDR3 in DNA: TGTGCCAGCAGTTCGGACAGGGCTGGGCAAACCTACGAGCAGTACTTC. It is translated as CASSSDRAGQTYEQYF.

V is TRBV27 and J is TRBJ1-1; TRBD1 might be the D (5 bases). Trimming took 7 bases from V and 1 from J, leaving 19 bases between them. The germline CDR1 and CDR2 sequences are MNHEY and SMNVEV (reference sequence). The length of the CDR3 is 16 residues. Written as DNA, the CDR3 is TGTGCCAGCACCCGCCGTTTCGGGGGATCGAACACTGAAGCTTTCTTT. Its translation is CASTRRFGGSNTEAFF.